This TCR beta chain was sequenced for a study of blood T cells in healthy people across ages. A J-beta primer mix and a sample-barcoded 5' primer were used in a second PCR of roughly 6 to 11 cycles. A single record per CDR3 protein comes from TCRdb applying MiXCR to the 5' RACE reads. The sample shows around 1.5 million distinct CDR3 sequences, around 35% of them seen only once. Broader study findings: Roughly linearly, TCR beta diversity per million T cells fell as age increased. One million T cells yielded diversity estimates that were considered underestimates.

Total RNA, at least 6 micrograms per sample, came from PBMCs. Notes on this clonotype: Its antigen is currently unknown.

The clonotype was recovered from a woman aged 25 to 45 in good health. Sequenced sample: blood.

CDR3 sequence reads: CASSRPGGTGELFF. The CDR3 DNA sequence: TGCGCCAGCAGCCGGCCGGGGGGTACCGGGGAGCTGTTTTTT. The chain has TRBV4-1 and TRBJ2-2, with 7 bases fitting TRBD2. Germline trimming cut 4 bases from V and 5 bases from J; bases unmatched to any gene: 4. Per the germline V gene, CDR1 is MGHRA and CDR2 is YSYEKL. The CDR3 extends over 14 amino acids.